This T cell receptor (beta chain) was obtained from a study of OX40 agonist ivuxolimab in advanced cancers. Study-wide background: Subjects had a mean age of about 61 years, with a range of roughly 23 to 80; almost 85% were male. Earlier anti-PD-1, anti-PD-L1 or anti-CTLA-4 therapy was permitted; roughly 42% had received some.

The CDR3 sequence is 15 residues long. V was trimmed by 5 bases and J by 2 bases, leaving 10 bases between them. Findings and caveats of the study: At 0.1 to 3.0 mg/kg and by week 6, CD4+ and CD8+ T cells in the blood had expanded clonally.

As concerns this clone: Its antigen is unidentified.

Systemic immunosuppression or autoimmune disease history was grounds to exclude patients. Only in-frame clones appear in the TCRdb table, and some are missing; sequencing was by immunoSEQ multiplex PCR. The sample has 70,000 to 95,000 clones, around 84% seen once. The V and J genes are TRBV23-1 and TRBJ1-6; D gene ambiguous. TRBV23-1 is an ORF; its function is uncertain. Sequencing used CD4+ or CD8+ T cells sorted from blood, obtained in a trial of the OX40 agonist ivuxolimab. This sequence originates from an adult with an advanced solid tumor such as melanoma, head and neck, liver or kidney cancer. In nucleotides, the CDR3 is TGCGCCAGCAGTTTTTTACTAGCCTATAATTCACCCCTCCACTTT. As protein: CASSFLLAYNSPLHF.